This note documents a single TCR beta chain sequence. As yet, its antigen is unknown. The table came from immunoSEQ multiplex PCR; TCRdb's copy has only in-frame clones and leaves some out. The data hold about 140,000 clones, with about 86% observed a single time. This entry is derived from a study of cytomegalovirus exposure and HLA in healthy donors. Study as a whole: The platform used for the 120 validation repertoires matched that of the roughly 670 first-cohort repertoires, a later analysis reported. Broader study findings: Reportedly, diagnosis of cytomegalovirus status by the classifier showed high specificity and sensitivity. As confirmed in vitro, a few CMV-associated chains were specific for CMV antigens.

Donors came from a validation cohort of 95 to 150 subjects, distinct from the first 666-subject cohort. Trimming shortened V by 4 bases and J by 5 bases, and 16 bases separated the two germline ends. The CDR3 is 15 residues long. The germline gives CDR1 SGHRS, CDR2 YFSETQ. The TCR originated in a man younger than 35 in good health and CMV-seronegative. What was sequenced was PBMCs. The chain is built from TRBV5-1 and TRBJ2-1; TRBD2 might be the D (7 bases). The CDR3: CASSQRGGLNNEQFF. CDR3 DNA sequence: TGCGCCAGCAGCCAACGCGGGGGCCTAAACAATGAGCAGTTCTTC.